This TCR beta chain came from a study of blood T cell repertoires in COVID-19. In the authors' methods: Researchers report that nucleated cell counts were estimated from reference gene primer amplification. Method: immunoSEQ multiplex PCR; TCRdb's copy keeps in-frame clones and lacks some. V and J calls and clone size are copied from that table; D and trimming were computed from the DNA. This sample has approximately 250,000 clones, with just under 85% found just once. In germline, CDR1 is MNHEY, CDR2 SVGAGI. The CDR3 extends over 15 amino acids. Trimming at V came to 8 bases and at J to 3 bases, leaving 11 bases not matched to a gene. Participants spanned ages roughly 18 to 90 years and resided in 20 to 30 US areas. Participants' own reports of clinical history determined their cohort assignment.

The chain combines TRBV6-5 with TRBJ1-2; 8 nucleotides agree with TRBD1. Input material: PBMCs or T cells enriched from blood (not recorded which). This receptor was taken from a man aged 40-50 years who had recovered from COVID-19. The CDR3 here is CASDTTGEYHYGYTF. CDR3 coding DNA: TGTGCCAGCGATACGACAGGGGAGTACCACTATGGCTACACCTTC.